The 25 T cell receptor beta chains in this list originate from one sample, sequenced in a study of T cell changes during pregnancy in multiple sclerosis. Generated by immunoSEQ multiplex PCR, the TCRdb table keeps only in-frame clones and is missing some. The profile shows roughly 30,000 clones, 75% to 90% of them singletons. Sequenced material: CD8+ T cells from peripheral blood mononuclear cells, taken in the second trimester of pregnancy. The receptors derive from a female donor with multiple sclerosis, enrolled in a pregnancy study.

The count of this clone is one. V is TRBV29-1 and J is TRBJ2-2; TRBD1 matches 12 bases. V trimming: 7 bases; J trimming: 3 bases; junction bases outside the gene matches: 15. The CDR3 is 18 amino acids. Germline CDR1 reads SQVTM; CDR2 reads ANQGSEA. DNA for the CDR3: TGCAGCGCGGCCGGGACAGGGGGCATGGAGGGGTACACCGGGGAGCTGTTTTTT. This sequence encodes CSAAGTGGMEGYTGELFF.

The chain combines TRBV19 with TRBJ2-6, with TRBD1 matching over 8 bases. The CDR3 runs 21 residues. J gave up 0 bases and V 3 bases, and 16 bases lay outside the gene matches. Per germline, CDR1 LNHDA and CDR2 SQIVND (reference sequence). Here the CDR3 DNA reads TGTGCCAGTAGTATGTACCGGGACAGGTCGCCCCCGGCCTCTGGGGCCAACGTCCTGACTTTC. As protein: CASSMYRDRSPPASGANVLTF.

The chain links TRBV10-2 to TRBJ2-2; 8 bases are shared with TRBD2. The CDR3 contains 16 residues. The germline V gene encodes CDR1 WSHSY and CDR2 SAAADI. V was pared by 3 bases and J by 5 bases, with 8 bases of the junction left unmatched. The CDR3 bases are TGCGCCAGCAGTGACGAAGCGGGAGAATGGACCGGGGAGCTGTTTTTT. It codes for CASSDEAGEWTGELFF.

CDR3 sequence reads: CASSLVIGELFF. The CDR3 DNA reads TGCGCCAGCAGCTTGGTTATCGGGGAGCTGTTTTTT. The chain recombines TRBV5-1 with TRBJ2-2; D is unresolved. Trimming took off 0 bases at V and 7 bases at J, with 4 bases between the two ends. The CDR3 contains 12 residues. Germline V lookup: CDR1 SGHRS, CDR2 YFSETQ.

The CDR3: CATSRDLTGNEQFF. CDR3 nucleotide sequence: TGTGCCACCAGCAGAGATCTGACAGGCAATGAGCAGTTCTTC. The chain links TRBV15 to TRBJ2-1, with D perhaps TRBD1 (6 bases). The CDR3 loop spans 14 amino acids. V was cut by 0 bases and J by 6 bases, with 9 bases left in between. Germline CDR1 reads LNHNV; CDR2 reads YYDKDF (reference sequence).

This clone was seen only a few times. The rearrangement joins TRBV28 to TRBJ2-7; D perhaps matches TRBD2 (5 bases). Germline CDR1 is MDHEN and CDR2 is SYDVKM. This CDR3 has 18 residues. V lost 4 bases to trimming and J lost 4 bases, with 26 bases between them. The CDR3 bases are TGTGCCAGCAGTTCCTCGCTCGACTTTTCCCCTAAGCGGTACGAGCAGTACTTC. This codes for CASSSSLDFSPKRYEQYF.

The rearrangement joins TRBV5-6 to TRBJ2-3, with 8 bases matching TRBD2. With V trimmed by 2 bases and J by 1 base, 12 bases remained unmatched. The CDR3 covers 18 residues. Germline V lookup: CDR1 SGHDT, CDR2 YYEEEE. CDR3 region: CASSFGPWAGGGTDTQYF. CDR3 in DNA: TGTGCCAGCAGCTTTGGGCCTTGGGCGGGGGGTGGCACAGATACGCAGTATTTT.

The chain employs TRBV27 and TRBJ1-2; 10 bases are shared with TRBD1. The CDR3 runs 16 residues. Germline V gene sequence: CDR1 MNHEY, CDR2 SMNVEV (reference sequence). With 2 bases clipped from V and 3 bases from J, the junction kept 6 bases outside the gene matches. CDR3 protein: CASSLDPGQGHYGYTF. CDR3 bases: TGTGCCAGCAGTTTAGACCCGGGACAGGGGCACTATGGCTACACCTTC.

The CDR3 nucleotides read TGTGCCAGCAGAGCTAAACCAGAGACCCAGTACTTC. Encoded protein: CASRAKPETQYF. The chain joins TRBV2 to TRBJ2-5; D is ambiguous. Germline V gives CDR1 SNHLY, CDR2 FYNNEI. Trimming shortened V by 6 bases and J by 4 bases, and 9 bases separated the two germline ends. CDR3 length: 12 amino acids.

The rearrangement uses TRBV4-1 and TRBJ2-5; D remains unclear. Germline CDR1 is MGHRA and CDR2 is YSYEKL. This CDR3 has 13 amino acids. Trimming took 1 base from V and 8 from J, leaving 11 bases between them. The CDR3 loop is CASSQARLETQYF. In nucleotides, the CDR3 is TGCGCCAGCAGCCAAGCTCGCTTAGAAACCCAGTACTTC.

This clone has only one observation. V usage is TRBV9 and J usage is TRBJ2-2; D possibly corresponds to TRBD1 (5 bases). Germline V gene sequence: CDR1 SGDLS, CDR2 YYNGEE. This CDR3 has 15 amino acids. With 1 base removed from V and 6 bases from J, the gap between germline ends came to 13 bases. DNA of the CDR3: TGTGCCAGCAGCGTAAAGCAGGGAACTCCCGGGGAGCTGTTTTTT. Translating gives CASSVKQGTPGELFF. The full variable domain, in which reference TRBV9 and TRBJ2-2 provide the parts outside the CDR3, is DSGVTQTPKHLITATGQRVTLRCSPRSGDLSVYWYQQSLDQGLQFLIQYYNGEERAKGNILERFSAQQFPDLHSELNLSSLELGDSALYFCASSVKQGTPGELFFGEGSRLTVL.

The chain is built from TRBV4-1 and TRBJ2-3; D is unclear. CDR3 length: 11 residues. With 3 bases removed from V and 6 bases from J, the gap between germline ends came to 4 bases. The germline gives CDR1 MGHRA, CDR2 YSYEKL. CDR3 amino acids: CASSHGDTQYF. The CDR3 DNA sequence: TGCGCCAGCAGCCACGGGGATACGCAGTATTTT.

V is TRBV6-5 and J is TRBJ1-2; tentative D call: TRBD1 (6 bases). Germline V gives CDR1 MNHEY, CDR2 SVGAGI. CDR3 size: 14 residues. V was shortened by 4 bases and J by 3 bases, with 12 bases between the two germline ends. Here the CDR3 reads CASSFDQGYYGYTF. CDR3 bases: TGTGCCAGCAGTTTCGATCAGGGGTACTATGGCTACACCTTC.

The rearrangement uses TRBV11-2 and TRBJ2-7, with D possibly TRBD1 on 6 matching bases. From germline, CDR1 is SGHAT and CDR2 FQNNGV. The CDR3 covers 14 residues. The V gene lost 5 bases and the J gene lost 1 base, with 12 bases spanning the gap. The CDR3 here is CASSGQYFSYEQYF. The CDR3 DNA reads TGTGCCAGCAGCGGACAGTACTTTTCCTACGAGCAGTACTTC.

Comments on this clone: Other DNA sequences in the sample encode the same CDR3. The chain employs TRBV19 and TRBJ1-2; 10 bases are shared with TRBD1. Germline trimming cut 8 bases from V and 7 bases from J; bases unmatched to any gene: 4. Germline loops: CDR1 LNHDA, CDR2 SQIVND (reference sequence). This CDR3 is 12 amino acids long. Here the CDR3 DNA reads TGTGCCAGTCGACAGGGGGCTAGTGGCTACACCTTC. Its translation: CASRQGASGYTF.

This clone came up once. The chain couples TRBV9 to TRBJ2-2, with D maybe TRBD1 (6 bases). Germline loops: CDR1 SGDLS, CDR2 YYNGEE. This CDR3 contains 16 residues. V dropped 2 bases and J dropped 10 bases, with 21 bases sitting between them. The CDR3 nucleotides are TGTGCCAGCAGCGTCAGCCGGGACAAGGGGGATATGGAGCTGTTTTTT. This translates into CASSVSRDKGDMELFF.

This clone was observed a handful of times. The chain couples TRBV5-6 to TRBJ2-2; D may be TRBD1 (5 bases). Germline lookup yields CDR1 SGHDT and CDR2 YYEEEE. V was pared by 0 bases and J by 5 bases, with 11 bases between. This CDR3 comprises 15 residues. The CDR3: CASSLGDSYTGELFF. In nucleotides, the CDR3 is TGTGCCAGCAGCTTGGGTGACAGTTATACCGGGGAGCTGTTTTTT.

The chain combines TRBV7-9 with TRBJ1-2, with D possibly TRBD1 on 5 matching bases. The length of the CDR3 is 14 residues. Looked up from germline, CDR1 is SEHNR and CDR2 is FQNEAQ (reference sequence). V was trimmed by 1 base and J by 4 bases, leaving 10 bases between them. In nucleotides, the CDR3 is TGTGCCAGCAGCTTAGAAGGGGTGGTCTATGGCTACACCTTC. Translating it yields CASSLEGVVYGYTF. The full variable domain, its missing parts supplied by reference TRBV7-9 and TRBJ1-2, is DTGVSQNPRHKITKRGQNVTFRCDPISEHNRLYWYRQTLGQGPEFLTYFQNEAQLEKSRLLSDRFSAERPKGSFSTLEIQRTEQGDSAMYLCASSLEGVVYGYTFGSGTRLTVV.

The chain links TRBV6-5 to TRBJ1-2; a possible D gene is TRBD1 (6 bases). The germline V gene encodes CDR1 MNHEY and CDR2 SVGAGI. The ends were cut back, 5 bases at V and 8 bases at J, with 12 bases in the middle. The CDR3 sequence is 12 residues long. The CDR3 region is CASSDNRAGYTF. The CDR3 DNA reads TGTGCCAGCAGTGATAACAGGGCAGGCTACACCTTC.

The chain carries TRBV5-4 and TRBJ2-5, with 7 bases matching TRBD2. V shed 4 bases and J 2 bases; nucleotides not matched to a gene: 11. Germline V gene sequence: CDR1 SGHNT, CDR2 YYREEE (reference sequence). The CDR3 is 16 amino acids. Here the CDR3 reads CASSRSRLAVQETQYF. Here the CDR3 DNA reads TGTGCCAGCAGCCGTTCTAGGCTAGCGGTTCAAGAGACCCAGTACTTC.

This clone occurred once. The rearrangement links TRBV4-2 to TRBJ2-1, with TRBD2 as a possible D gene (5 bases). The CDR3 covers 15 residues. V shed 2 bases and J shed 7 bases, with 15 bases lying between them. Germline-derived CDR1 and CDR2 are LGHNA and YNFKEQ. CDR3 sequence: CASSQTALVRNEQFF. CDR3 nucleotides: TGTGCCAGCAGCCAAACAGCACTAGTAAGGAATGAGCAGTTCTTC.

This clone was recorded once. J is TRBJ2-1 and V is TRBV13; D possibly corresponds to TRBD2 (6 bases). Germline assignment: CDR1 PRHDT and CDR2 FYEKMQ (reference sequence). The CDR3 spans 15 residues. Trimming left V 3 bases short and J 5 bases short, with 14 bases between. The CDR3 nucleotides are TGTGCCAGCAGCTTTGATTCGGGGGTCGACAATGAGCAGTTCTTC. Its translation is CASSFDSGVDNEQFF.

The chain employs TRBV6-6 and TRBJ1-5, with D perhaps TRBD1 (5 bases). Germline-derived CDR1 and CDR2 are MNHNY and SVGAGI (reference sequence). Deletions cut 2 bases from V and 4 bases from J, with 15 bases between. CDR3 length: 16 residues. The CDR3 coding sequence is TGTGCCAGCAGTTACACAGGAGCTATAGGAAATCAGCCCCAGCATTTT. This sequence encodes CASSYTGAIGNQPQHF.

The chain joins TRBV9 to TRBJ2-3, with 10 bases aligning to TRBD2. V shed 3 bases and J 1 base; nucleotides not matched to a gene: 5. This CDR3 has 16 residues. Germline loops: CDR1 SGDLS, CDR2 YYNGEE. The CDR3 DNA reads TGTGCCAGCAGCGGGAAAAGCGGGAGGGGCACAGATACGCAGTATTTT. This sequence encodes CASSGKSGRGTDTQYF.

The chain combines TRBV5-6 with TRBJ2-1, with TRBD1 as a possible D gene (6 bases). Germline V gene data show CDR1 as SGHDT and CDR2 as YYEEEE. V lost 4 bases and J lost 4, with 12 bases in between. This CDR3 contains 14 residues. CDR3 DNA: TGTGCCAGCAGCCCCGGACAGAAATACAATGAGCAGTTCTTC. Residues: CASSPGQKYNEQFF.